This TCR beta chain was captured in a study of blood T cell repertoires in COVID-19. Looking at the study overall: Samples taken during acute and convalescent COVID-19 were collected in the United States, Italy and Spain.

Original data processing: From reference gene primer amplification, estimates of nucleated cell counts were derived. Measured with immunoSEQ multiplex PCR; TCRdb has only the in-frame clones, and not every one. For V, J and clone size, that table is used; D and trimming come from the DNA. The sample lists under 300,000 clones, 65% to 90% occurring once. The germline V gene has CDR1 SGHDT and CDR2 YYEEEE. V shed 3 bases and J shed 5 bases, with 11 bases lying between them. The CDR3 length is 13 residues. The sequence came from a woman in her 70s with COVID-19, enrolled during active disease. The sequencing sample was made of peripheral blood. V usage is TRBV5-6 and J usage is TRBJ2-5; perhaps TRBD1 as D (6 bases). CDR3 in DNA: TGTGCCAGCAGCTACAGGGTAGGCGAGACCCAGTACTTC. Protein: CASSYRVGETQYF.